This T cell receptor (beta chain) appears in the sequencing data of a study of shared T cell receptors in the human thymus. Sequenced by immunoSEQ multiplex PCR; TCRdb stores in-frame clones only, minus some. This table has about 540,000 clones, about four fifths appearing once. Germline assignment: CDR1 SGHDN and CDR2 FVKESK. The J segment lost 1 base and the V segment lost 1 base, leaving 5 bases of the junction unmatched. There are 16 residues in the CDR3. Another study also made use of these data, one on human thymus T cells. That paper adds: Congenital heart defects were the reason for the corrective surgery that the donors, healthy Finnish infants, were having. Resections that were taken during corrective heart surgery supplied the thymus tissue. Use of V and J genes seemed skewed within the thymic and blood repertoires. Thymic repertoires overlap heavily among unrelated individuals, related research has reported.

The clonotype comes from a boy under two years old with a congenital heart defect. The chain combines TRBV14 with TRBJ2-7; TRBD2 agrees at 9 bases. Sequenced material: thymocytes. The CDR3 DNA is TGTGCCAGCAGCCAAGGAGGACTAGCGAGGTCCTACGAGCAGTACTTC. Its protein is CASSQGGLARSYEQYF.